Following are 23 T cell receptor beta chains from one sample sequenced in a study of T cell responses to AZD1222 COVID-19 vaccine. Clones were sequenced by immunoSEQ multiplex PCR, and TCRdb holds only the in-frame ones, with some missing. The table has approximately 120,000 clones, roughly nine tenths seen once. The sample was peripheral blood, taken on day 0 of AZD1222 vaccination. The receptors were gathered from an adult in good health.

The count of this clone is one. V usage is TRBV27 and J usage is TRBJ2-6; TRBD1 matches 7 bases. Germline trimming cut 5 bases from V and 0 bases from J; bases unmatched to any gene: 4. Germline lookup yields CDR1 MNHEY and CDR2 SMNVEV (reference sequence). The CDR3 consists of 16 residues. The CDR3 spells CASSHRGASGANVLTF. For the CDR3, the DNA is TGTGCCAGCAGTCACAGGGGCGCCTCTGGGGCCAACGTCCTGACTTTC.

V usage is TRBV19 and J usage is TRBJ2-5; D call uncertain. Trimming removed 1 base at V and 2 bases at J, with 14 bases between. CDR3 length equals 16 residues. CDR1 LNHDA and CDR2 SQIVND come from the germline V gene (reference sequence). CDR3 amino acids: CASSIVGPHIQETQYF. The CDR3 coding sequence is TGTGCCAGTAGTATAGTTGGGCCCCATATTCAAGAGACCCAGTACTTC. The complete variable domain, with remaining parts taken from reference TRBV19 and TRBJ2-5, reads DGGITQSPKYLFRKEGQNVTLSCEQNLNHDAMYWYRQDPGQGLRLIYYSQIVNDFQKGDIAEGYSVSREKKESFPLTVTSAQKNPTAFYLCASSIVGPHIQETQYFGPGTRLLVL.

CDR3 bases: TGTGCCAGCAGTGCCACCAGGGGACAGTCCAGCTGGTACGAGCAGTACTTC. Translated, it gives CASSATRGQSSWYEQYF. This rearrangement joins TRBV2 to TRBJ2-7, with 7 positions matching TRBD1. The length of the CDR3 is 17 residues. From germline, CDR1 is SNHLY and CDR2 FYNNEI. V was clipped by 4 bases and J by 4 bases; unmatched bases: 16.

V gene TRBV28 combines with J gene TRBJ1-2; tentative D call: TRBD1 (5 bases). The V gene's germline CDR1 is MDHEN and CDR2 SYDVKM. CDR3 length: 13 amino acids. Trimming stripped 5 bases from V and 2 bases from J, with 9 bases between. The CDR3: CASSLQANYGYTF. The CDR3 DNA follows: TGTGCCAGCAGTCTACAGGCAAACTATGGCTACACCTTC.

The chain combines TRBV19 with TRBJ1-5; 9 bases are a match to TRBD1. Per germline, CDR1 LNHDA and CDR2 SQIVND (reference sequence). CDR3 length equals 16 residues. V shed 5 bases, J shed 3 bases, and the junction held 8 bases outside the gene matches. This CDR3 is CASSRTGTGYNQPQHF. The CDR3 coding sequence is TGTGCCAGTAGTCGAACCGGGACAGGGTACAATCAGCCCCAGCATTTT.

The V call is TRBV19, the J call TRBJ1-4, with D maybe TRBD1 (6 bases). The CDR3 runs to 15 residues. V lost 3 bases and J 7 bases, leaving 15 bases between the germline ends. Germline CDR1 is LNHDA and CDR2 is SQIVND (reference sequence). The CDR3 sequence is CASSIERTQGEKLFF. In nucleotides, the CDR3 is TGTGCCAGTAGTATTGAACGGACACAGGGTGAAAAACTGTTTTTT. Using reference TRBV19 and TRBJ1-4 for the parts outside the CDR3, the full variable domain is DGGITQSPKYLFRKEGQNVTLSCEQNLNHDAMYWYRQDPGQGLRLIYYSQIVNDFQKGDIAEGYSVSREKKESFPLTVTSAQKNPTAFYLCASSIERTQGEKLFFGSGTQLSVL.

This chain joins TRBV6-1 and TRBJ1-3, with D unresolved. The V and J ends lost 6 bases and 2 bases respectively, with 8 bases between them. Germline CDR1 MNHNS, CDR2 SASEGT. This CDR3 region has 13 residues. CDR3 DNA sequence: TGTGCCAGCAGGGAACAGCCTGGAAACACCATATATTTT. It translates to CASREQPGNTIYF.

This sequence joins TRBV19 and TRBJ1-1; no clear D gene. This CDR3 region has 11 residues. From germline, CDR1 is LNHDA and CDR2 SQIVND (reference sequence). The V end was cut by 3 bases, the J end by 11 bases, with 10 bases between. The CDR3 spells CASSIRASAFF. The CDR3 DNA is TGTGCCAGTAGTATTCGGGCTTCGGCTTTCTTT. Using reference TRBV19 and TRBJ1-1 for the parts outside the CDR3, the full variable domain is DGGITQSPKYLFRKEGQNVTLSCEQNLNHDAMYWYRQDPGQGLRLIYYSQIVNDFQKGDIAEGYSVSREKKESFPLTVTSAQKNPTAFYLCASSIRASAFFGQGTRLTVV.

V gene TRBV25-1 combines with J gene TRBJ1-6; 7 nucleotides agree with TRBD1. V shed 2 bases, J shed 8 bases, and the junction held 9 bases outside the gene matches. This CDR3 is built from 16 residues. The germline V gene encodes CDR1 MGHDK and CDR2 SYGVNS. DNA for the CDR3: TGTGCCAGCAGTGAAAGGATGACAGGGCTCTATTCACCCCTCCACTTT. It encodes CASSERMTGLYSPLHF. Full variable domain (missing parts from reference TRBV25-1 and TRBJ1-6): EADIYQTPRYLVIGTGKKITLECSQTMGHDKMYWYQQDPGMELHLIHYSYGVNSTEKGDLSSESTVSRIRTEHFPLTLESARPSHTSQYLCASSERMTGLYSPLHFGNGTRLTVT.

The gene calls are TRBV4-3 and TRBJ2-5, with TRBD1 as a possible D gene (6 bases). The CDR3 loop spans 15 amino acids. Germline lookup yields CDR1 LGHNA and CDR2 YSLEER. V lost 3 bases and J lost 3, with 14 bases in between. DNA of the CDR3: TGCGCCAGCAGCCATAGTACAGGGCGGAAAGAGACCCAGTACTTC. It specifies CASSHSTGRKETQYF.

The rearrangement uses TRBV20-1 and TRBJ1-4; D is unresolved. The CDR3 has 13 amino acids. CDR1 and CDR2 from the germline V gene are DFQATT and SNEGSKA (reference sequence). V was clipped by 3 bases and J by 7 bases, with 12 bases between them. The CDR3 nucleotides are TGCAGTGCTAGTACAAGGAGTTCTGAAAAACTGTTTTTT. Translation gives CSASTRSSEKLFF.

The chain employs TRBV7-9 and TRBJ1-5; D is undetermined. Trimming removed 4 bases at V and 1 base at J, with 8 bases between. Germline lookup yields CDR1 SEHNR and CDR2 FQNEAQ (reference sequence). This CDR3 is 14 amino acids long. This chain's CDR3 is CASSYDSSNQPQHF. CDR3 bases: TGTGCCAGCAGCTACGATTCGAGCAATCAGCCCCAGCATTTT.

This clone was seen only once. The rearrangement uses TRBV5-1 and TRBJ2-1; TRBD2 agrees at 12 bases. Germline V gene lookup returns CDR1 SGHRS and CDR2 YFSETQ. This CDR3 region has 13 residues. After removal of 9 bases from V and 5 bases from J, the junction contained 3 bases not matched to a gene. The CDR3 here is CATRTSGDNEQFF. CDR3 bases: TGCGCCACCAGGACTAGCGGGGACAATGAGCAGTTCTTC.

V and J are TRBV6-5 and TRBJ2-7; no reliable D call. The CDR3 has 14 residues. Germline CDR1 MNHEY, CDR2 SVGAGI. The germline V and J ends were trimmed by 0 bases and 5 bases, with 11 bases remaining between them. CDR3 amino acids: CASSYSRLVNEQYF. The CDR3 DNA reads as TGTGCCAGCAGTTACTCCAGGCTGGTGAACGAGCAGTACTTC.

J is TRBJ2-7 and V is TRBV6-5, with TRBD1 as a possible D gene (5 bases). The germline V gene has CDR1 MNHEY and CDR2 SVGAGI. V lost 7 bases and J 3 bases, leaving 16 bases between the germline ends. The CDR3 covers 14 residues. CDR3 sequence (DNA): TGTGCCAGCAACGCACCAGGGTCCCTCTACGAGCAGTACTTC. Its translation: CASNAPGSLYEQYF.

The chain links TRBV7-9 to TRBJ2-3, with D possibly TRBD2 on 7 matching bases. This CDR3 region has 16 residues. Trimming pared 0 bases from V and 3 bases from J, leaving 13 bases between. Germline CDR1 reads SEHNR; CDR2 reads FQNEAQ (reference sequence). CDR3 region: CASSLAEAGATDTQYF. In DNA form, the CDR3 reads TGTGCCAGCAGCTTAGCGGAGGCGGGGGCTACAGATACGCAGTATTTT.

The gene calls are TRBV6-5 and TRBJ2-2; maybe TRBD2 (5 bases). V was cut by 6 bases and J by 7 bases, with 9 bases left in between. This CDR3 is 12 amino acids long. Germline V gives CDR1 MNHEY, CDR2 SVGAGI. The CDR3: CASRGDLGELFF. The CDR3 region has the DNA TGTGCCAGCAGGGGAGACCTCGGGGAGCTGTTTTTT.

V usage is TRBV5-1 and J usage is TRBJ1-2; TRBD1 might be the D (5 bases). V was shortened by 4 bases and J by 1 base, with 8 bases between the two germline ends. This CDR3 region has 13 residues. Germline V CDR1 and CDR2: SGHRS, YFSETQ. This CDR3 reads CASSAQVNYGYTF. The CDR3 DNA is TGCGCCAGCAGCGCACAGGTTAACTATGGCTACACCTTC.

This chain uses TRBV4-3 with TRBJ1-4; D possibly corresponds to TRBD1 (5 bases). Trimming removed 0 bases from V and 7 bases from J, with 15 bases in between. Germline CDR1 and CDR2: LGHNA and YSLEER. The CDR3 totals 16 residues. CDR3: CASSQDLGGTGEKLFF. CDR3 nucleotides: TGCGCCAGCAGCCAAGATCTTGGGGGGACGGGTGAAAAACTGTTTTTT.

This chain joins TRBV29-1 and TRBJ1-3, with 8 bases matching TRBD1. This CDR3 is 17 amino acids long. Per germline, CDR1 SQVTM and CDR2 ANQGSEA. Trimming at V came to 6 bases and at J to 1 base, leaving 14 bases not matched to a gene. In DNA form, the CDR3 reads TGCAGCGTATGGAGCACCGGGCAGGGGGCATCTGGAAACACCATATATTTT. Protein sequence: CSVWSTGQGASGNTIYF.

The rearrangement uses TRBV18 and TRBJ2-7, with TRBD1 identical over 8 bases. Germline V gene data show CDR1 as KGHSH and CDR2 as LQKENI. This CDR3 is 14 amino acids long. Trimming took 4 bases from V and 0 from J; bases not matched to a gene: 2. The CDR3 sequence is CASSRTGSSYEQYF. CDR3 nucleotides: TGTGCCAGCTCACGGACAGGGAGCTCCTACGAGCAGTACTTC. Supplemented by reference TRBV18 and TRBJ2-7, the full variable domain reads NAGVMQNPRHLVRRRGQEARLRCSPMKGHSHVYWYRQLPEEGLKFMVYLQKENIIDESGMPKERFSAEFPKEGPSILRIQQVVRGDSAAYFCASSRTGSSYEQYFGPGTRLTVT.

The CDR3 is CASSVAGTMISGNTIYF. Here the CDR3 DNA reads TGTGCCAGCAGTGTAGCCGGGACAATGATCTCTGGAAACACCATATATTTT. The rearrangement uses TRBV28 and TRBJ1-3, with a weak D call TRBD1 (6 bases). The ends were cut back, 5 bases at V and 0 bases at J, with 17 bases in the middle. The CDR3 extends over 17 amino acids. The germline V gene has CDR1 MDHEN and CDR2 SYDVKM.

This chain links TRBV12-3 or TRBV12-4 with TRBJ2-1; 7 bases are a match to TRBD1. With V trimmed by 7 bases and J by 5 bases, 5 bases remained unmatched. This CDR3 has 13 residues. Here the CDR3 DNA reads TGTGCCAGCACCCCGACAGGGCACAATGAGCAGTTCTTC. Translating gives CASTPTGHNEQFF.